A selection of T cell receptor beta chains follows, all from one sample in a study of blood T cell repertoires in COVID-19. Assay: immunoSEQ multiplex PCR; the TCRdb copy retains only in-frame clones and omits some. The profile covers 75,000 to 90,000 clones, with 90% to 95% appearing a single time and 1.9% taken by the ten largest. The sequenced sample consisted of peripheral blood. Every receptor here comes from a woman between 50 and 59 years old in a cohort sampled during active COVID-19. The CDR3 runs from the conserved cysteine through the conserved F or W. The D gene is left open where the match is weak. Expanded clones are given a class, and other clones once, few, many or no size at all.

NA	TRBV7-9	few	TRBJ1-1	CASSTGTTTFF	TGTGCCAGCAGTACCGGGACTACCACTTTCTTT
TRBD2	TRBV11-2	NA	TRBJ2-5	CASSLDRAAGAETQYF	TGTGCCAGCAGCTTAGATCGGGCGGCGGGAGCAGAGACCCAGTACTTC
NA	TRBV24-1	NA	TRBJ2-2	CATSDPGVSNAGELFF	TGTGCCACCAGTGATCCAGGGGTTTCTAATGCCGGGGAGCTGTTTTTT
TRBD2	TRBV5-5	NA	TRBJ2-7	CASLGIGRGPHEQYF	TGTGCCAGCTTGGGGATCGGGAGGGGCCCCCACGAGCAGTACTTC
NA	TRBV3-1/TRBV3-2	NA	TRBJ1-3	CASSNRARNTIYF	TGTGCCAGCAGCAACAGGGCTCGGAACACCATATATTTT
TRBD2	TRBV30	NA	TRBJ2-2	CAWSVKSARGIGELFF	TGTGCCTGGAGTGTAAAGTCTGCGCGGGGGATCGGGGAGCTGTTTTTT
NA	TRBV5-1	once	TRBJ2-7	CASTSGATGEQYF	TGCGCCAGCACCTCCGGAGCTACAGGGGAGCAGTACTTC
NA	TRBV3-1/TRBV3-2	NA	TRBJ2-1	CASSQELDYNEQFF	TGTGCCAGCAGCCAAGAGCTAGACTACAATGAGCAGTTCTTC
TRBD1	TRBV2	NA	TRBJ1-2	CASSDKDRGGWGYTF	TGTGCCAGCAGTGATAAGGACAGGGGCGGCTGGGGCTACACCTTC
NA	TRBV28	NA	TRBJ1-1	CASSESTGIPTEAFF	TGTGCCAGCAGTGAAAGTACAGGGATTCCCACTGAAGCTTTCTTT
TRBD1	TRBV7-9	NA	TRBJ2-5	CASSYDRDQETQYF	TGTGCCAGCAGCTACGACAGGGACCAAGAGACCCAGTACTTC
NA	TRBV27	NA	TRBJ1-1	CASSLGSLMNTEAFF	TGTGCCAGCAGTTTGGGCAGCCTGATGAACACTGAAGCTTTCTTT
TRBD2	TRBV18	once	TRBJ2-3	CASSPIPSGKSTDTQYF	TGTGCCAGCTCACCGATCCCTAGCGGGAAGAGCACAGATACGCAGTATTTT
TRBD2	TRBV5-1	NA	TRBJ2-1	CASSRTSGGYNEQFF	TGCGCCAGCAGCAGGACTAGCGGGGGCTACAATGAGCAGTTCTTC
NA	TRBV5-1	NA	TRBJ2-4	CASSLDRAKNIQYF	TGCGCCAGCAGCTTAGATAGAGCCAAAAACATTCAGTACTTC
NA	TRBV6-5	NA	TRBJ1-1	CASRAGLHTEAFF	TGTGCCAGCAGGGCAGGGTTGCACACTGAAGCTTTCTTT
NA	TRBV30	NA	TRBJ1-5	CAWSPYGNQPQHF	TGTGCCTGGAGTCCTTATGGCAATCAGCCCCAGCATTTT